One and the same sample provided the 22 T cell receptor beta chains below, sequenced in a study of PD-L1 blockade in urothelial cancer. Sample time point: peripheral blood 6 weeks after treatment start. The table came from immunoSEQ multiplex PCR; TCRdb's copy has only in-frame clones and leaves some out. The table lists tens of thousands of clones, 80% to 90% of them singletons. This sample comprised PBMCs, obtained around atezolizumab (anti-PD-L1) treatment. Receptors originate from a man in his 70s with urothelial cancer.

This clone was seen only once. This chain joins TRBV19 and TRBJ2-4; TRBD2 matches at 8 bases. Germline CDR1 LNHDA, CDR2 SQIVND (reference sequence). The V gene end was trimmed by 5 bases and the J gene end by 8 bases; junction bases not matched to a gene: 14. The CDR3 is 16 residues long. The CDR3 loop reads CASSALRSGGADIQYF. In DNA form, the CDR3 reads TGTGCCAGTAGTGCGCTTCGAAGCGGGGGCGCGGACATTCAGTACTTC.

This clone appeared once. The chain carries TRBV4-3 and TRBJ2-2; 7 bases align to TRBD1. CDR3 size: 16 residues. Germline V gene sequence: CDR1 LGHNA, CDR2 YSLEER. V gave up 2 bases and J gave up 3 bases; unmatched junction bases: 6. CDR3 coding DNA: TGCGCCAGCAGCCAAAACTTGGGACAGTACACCGGGGAGCTGTTTTTT. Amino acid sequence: CASSQNLGQYTGELFF.

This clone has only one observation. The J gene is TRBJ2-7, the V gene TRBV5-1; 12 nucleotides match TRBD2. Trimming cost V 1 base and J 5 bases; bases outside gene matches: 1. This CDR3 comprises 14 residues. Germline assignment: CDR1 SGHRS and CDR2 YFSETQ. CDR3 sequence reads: CASSLRTSGNEQYF. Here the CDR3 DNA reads TGCGCCAGCAGCTTGAGGACTAGCGGGAACGAGCAGTACTTC.

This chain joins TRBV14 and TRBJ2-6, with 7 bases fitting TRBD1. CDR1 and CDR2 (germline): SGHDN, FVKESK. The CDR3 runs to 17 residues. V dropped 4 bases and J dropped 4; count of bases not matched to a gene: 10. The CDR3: CASSPRQGNRGANVLTF. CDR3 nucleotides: TGTGCCAGCAGCCCCCGACAGGGTAATAGAGGGGCCAACGTCCTGACTTTC.

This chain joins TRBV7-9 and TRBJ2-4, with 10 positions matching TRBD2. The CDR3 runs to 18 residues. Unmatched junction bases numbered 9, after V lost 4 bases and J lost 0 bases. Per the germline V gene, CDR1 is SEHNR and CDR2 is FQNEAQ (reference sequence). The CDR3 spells CASSSATSGALAKNIQYF. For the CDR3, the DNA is TGTGCCAGCAGCTCCGCTACTAGCGGGGCTCTAGCCAAAAACATTCAGTACTTC.

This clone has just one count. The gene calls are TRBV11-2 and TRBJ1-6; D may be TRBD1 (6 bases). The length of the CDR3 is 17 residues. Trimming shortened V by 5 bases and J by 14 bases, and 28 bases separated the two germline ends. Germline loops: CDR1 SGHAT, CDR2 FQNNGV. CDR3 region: CASSTTSSGVWAKALHF. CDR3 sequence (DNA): TGTGCCAGCAGCACCACAAGCTCAGGGGTTTGGGCCAAGGCCCTCCACTTT.

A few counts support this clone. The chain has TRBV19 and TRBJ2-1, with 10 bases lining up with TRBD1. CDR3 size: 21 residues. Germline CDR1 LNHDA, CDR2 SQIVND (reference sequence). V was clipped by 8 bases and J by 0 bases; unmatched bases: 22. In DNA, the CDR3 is TGTGCCAGTGGGATGGCACCGGGACAGGGGATCAGCAGGTCCTCCTACAATGAGCAGTTCTTC. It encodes CASGMAPGQGISRSSYNEQFF. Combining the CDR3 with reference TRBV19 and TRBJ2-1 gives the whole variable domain DGGITQSPKYLFRKEGQNVTLSCEQNLNHDAMYWYRQDPGQGLRLIYYSQIVNDFQKGDIAEGYSVSREKKESFPLTVTSAQKNPTAFYLCASGMAPGQGISRSSYNEQFFGPGTRLTVL.

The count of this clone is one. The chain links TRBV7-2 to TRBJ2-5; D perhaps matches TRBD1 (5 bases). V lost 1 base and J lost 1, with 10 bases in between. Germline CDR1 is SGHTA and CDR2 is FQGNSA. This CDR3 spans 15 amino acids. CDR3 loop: CASSLDQGGQETQYF. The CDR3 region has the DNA TGTGCCAGCAGCTTAGACCAGGGCGGCCAAGAGACCCAGTACTTC.

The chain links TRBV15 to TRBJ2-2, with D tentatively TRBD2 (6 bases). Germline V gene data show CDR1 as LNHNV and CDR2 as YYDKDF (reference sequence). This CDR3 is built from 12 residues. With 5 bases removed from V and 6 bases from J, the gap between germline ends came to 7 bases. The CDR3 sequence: CATSLAAGELFF. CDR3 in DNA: TGTGCCACCAGCTTAGCGGCCGGGGAGCTGTTTTTT.

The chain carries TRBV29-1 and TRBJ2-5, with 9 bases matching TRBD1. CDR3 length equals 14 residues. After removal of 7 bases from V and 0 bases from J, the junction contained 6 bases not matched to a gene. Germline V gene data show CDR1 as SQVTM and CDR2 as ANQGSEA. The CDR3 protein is CSAQQGANQETQYF. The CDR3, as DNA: TGCAGCGCCCAACAGGGGGCTAACCAAGAGACCCAGTACTTC.

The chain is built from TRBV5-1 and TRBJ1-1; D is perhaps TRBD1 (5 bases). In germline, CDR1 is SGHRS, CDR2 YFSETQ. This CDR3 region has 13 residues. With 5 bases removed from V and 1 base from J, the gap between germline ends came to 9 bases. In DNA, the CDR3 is TGCGCCAGCAGACGCGGGGGGAACACTGAAGCTTTCTTT. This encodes CASRRGGNTEAFF.

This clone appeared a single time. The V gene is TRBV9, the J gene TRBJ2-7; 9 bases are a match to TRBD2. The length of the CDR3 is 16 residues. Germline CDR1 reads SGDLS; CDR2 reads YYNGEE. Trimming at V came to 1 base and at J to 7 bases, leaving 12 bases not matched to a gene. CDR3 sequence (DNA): TGTGCCAGCAGCGTATCGGGCGGGAGGGCCCGGGGGGAGCAGTACTTC. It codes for CASSVSGGRARGEQYF.

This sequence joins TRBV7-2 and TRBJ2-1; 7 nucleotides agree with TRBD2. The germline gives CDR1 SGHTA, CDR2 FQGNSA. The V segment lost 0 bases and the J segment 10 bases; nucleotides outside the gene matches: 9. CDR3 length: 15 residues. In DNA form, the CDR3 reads TGTGCCAGCAGCTTAGCAGGGACCAACGGGGGGGAGCAGTTCTTC. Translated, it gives CASSLAGTNGGEQFF.

CDR3 sequence reads: CASSTSIGGSYNEQFF. Written as DNA, the CDR3 is TGTGCCAGCTCCACCAGTATAGGAGGCTCCTACAATGAGCAGTTCTTC. The chain has TRBV18 and TRBJ2-1; the D gene is possibly TRBD2 (5 bases). V was shortened by 6 bases and J by 0 bases, with 15 bases between the two germline ends. The CDR3 length is 16 residues. CDR1 and CDR2 from the germline V gene are KGHSH and LQKENI.

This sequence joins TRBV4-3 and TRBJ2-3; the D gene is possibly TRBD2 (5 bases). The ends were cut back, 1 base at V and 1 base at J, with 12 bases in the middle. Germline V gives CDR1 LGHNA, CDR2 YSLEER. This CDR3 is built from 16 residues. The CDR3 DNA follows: TGCGCCAGCAGCCAAGGAGGGCGCACGGGCACAGATACGCAGTATTTT. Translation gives CASSQGGRTGTDTQYF.

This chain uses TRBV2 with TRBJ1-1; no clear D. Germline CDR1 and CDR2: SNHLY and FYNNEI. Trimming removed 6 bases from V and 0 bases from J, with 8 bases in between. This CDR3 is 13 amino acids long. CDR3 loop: CASSTEMNTEAFF. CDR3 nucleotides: TGTGCCAGCAGCACAGAGATGAACACTGAAGCTTTCTTT.

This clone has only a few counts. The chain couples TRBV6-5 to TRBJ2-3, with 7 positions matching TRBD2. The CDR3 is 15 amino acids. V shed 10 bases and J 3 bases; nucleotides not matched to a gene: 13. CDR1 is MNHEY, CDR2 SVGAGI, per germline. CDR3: CATRLSGGGTDTQYF. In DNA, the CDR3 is TGTGCCACCAGATTGTCGGGAGGAGGTACAGATACGCAGTATTTT.

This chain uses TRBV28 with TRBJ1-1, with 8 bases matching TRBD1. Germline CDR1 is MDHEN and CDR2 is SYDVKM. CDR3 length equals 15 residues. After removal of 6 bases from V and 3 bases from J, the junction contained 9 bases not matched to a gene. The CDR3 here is CASSRSGQGDTEAFF. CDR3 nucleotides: TGTGCCAGCAGCCGATCTGGACAGGGTGACACTGAAGCTTTCTTT. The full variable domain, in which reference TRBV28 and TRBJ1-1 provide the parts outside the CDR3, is DVKVTQSSRYLVKRTGEKVFLECVQDMDHENMFWYRQDPGLGLRLIYFSYDVKMKEKGDIPEGYSVSREKKERFSLILESASTNQTSMYLCASSRSGQGDTEAFFGQGTRLTVV.

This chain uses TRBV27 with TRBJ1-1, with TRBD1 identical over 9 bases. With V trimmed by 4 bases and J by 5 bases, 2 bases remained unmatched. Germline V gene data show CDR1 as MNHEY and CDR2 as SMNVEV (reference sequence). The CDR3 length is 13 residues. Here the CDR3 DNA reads TGTGCCAGCAGTTGGGGACAGGGTACTGAAGCTTTCTTT. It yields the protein CASSWGQGTEAFF.

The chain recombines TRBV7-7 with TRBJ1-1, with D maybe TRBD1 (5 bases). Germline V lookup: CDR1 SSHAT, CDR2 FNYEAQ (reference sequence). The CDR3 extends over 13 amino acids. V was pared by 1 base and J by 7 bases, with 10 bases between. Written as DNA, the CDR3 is TGTGCCAGCAGCTTAGATTGGGGCAGTGAAGCTTTCTTT. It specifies CASSLDWGSEAFF.

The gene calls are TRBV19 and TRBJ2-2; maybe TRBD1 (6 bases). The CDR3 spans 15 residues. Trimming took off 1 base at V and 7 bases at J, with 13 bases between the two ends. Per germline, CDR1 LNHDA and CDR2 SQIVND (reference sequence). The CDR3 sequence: CASSIAQGSLGELFF. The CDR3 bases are TGTGCCAGTAGTATAGCACAGGGTTCGCTCGGGGAGCTGTTTTTT.

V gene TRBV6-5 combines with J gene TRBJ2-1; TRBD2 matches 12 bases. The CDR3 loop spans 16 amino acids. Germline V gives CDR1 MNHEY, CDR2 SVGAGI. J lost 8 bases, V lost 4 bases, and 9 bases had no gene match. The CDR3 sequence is CASSSTTSGRLDEQFF. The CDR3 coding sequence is TGTGCCAGCAGTTCCACTACTAGCGGGAGGCTCGATGAGCAGTTCTTC.